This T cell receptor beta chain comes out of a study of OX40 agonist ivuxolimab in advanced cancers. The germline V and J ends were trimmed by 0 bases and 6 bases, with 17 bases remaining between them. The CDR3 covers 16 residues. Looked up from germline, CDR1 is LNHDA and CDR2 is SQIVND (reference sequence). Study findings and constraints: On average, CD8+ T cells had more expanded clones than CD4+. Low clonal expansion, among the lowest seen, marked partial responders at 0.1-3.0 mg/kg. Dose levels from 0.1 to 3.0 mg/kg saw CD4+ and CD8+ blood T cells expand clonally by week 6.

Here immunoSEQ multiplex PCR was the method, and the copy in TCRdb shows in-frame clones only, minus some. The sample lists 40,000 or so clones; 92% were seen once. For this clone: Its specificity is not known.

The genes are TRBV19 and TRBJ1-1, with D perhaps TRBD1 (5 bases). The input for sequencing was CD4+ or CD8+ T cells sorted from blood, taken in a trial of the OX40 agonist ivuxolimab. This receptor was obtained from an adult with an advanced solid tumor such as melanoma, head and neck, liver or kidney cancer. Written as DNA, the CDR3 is TGTGCCAGTAGTATAGATCTGGGGGGTGCGTCGGCTGAAGCTTTCTTT. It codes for CASSIDLGGASAEAFF. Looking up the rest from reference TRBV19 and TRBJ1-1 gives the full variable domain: DGGITQSPKYLFRKEGQNVTLSCEQNLNHDAMYWYRQDPGQGLRLIYYSQIVNDFQKGDIAEGYSVSREKKESFPLTVTSAQKNPTAFYLCASSIDLGGASAEAFFGQGTRLTVV.